The 15 T cell receptor beta chains below all came from one sample that was sequenced in a study of cytomegalovirus exposure and HLA in healthy donors. PCR used 60 Vbeta primers and 13 Jbeta primers. Measured with immunoSEQ multiplex PCR; TCRdb has only the in-frame clones, and not every one. The repertoire holds about 55,000 clones, with roughly 71% as singletons. Sample: PBMCs. The receptors were gathered from a man in his forties in good health and CMV-seropositive.

This chain uses TRBV9 with TRBJ1-2; weak D call: TRBD1 (5 bases). The CDR3 is 14 amino acids. With 4 bases removed from V and 5 bases from J, the gap between germline ends came to 15 bases. Per the germline V gene, CDR1 is SGDLS and CDR2 is YYNGEE. The CDR3 region has the DNA TGTGCCAGCAGCCTCCGGAACGGGGGTTATGGCTACACCTTC. Its translation is CASSLRNGGYGYTF. The variable domain in full, with the rest retrieved from reference TRBV9 and TRBJ1-2, is DSGVTQTPKHLITATGQRVTLRCSPRSGDLSVYWYQQSLDQGLQFLIQYYNGEERAKGNILERFSAQQFPDLHSELNLSSLELGDSALYFCASSLRNGGYGYTFGSGTRLTVV.

The chain employs TRBV9 and TRBJ1-1; D ambiguous. Germline loops: CDR1 SGDLS, CDR2 YYNGEE. V gave up 4 bases and J gave up 1 base, with 11 bases separating them. This CDR3 spans 14 amino acids. In DNA, the CDR3 is TGTGCCAGCAGCCTAGAGGCGGGGAACACTGAAGCTTTCTTT. Translated: CASSLEAGNTEAFF.

The chain employs TRBV27 and TRBJ2-7; 8 bases are a match to TRBD2. Germline lookup yields CDR1 MNHEY and CDR2 SMNVEV (reference sequence). The CDR3 runs to 14 residues. Germline trimming cut 6 bases from V and 0 bases from J; bases unmatched to any gene: 4. The CDR3 loop is CASRSGTSSYEQYF. In DNA, the CDR3 is TGTGCCAGCAGGTCCGGGACTAGCTCCTACGAGCAGTACTTC.

V gene TRBV4-2 combines with J gene TRBJ2-5; possible D gene TRBD2, 7 bases. Deletions cut 4 bases from V and 4 bases from J, with 16 bases between. The CDR3 sequence is 15 residues long. The germline V gene encodes CDR1 LGHNA and CDR2 YNFKEQ. The CDR3 nucleotides are TGTGCCAGCAGCCCCGTAGGGGGGGCGGGAGAGACCCAGTACTTC. Encoded protein: CASSPVGGAGETQYF.

The chain joins TRBV5-1 to TRBJ2-6; 9 nucleotides match TRBD1. This CDR3 spans 17 amino acids. From germline, CDR1 is SGHRS and CDR2 YFSETQ. Losses at the gene ends were 3 bases for V and 3 bases for J; bases not matched to a gene: 7. This CDR3 is CASSSGQGFGGANVLTF. As DNA, the CDR3 is TGCGCCAGCAGCTCCGGACAGGGGTTTGGTGGGGCCAACGTCCTGACTTTC.

J is TRBJ1-1 and V is TRBV5-8; D is ambiguous. The CDR3 runs 13 residues. Trimming took off 4 bases at V and 1 base at J, with 8 bases between the two ends. CDR1 is SGHTS, CDR2 YDEGEE, per germline. For the CDR3, the DNA is TGTGCCAGCAGCCTGGGCGGGAACACTGAAGCTTTCTTT. It encodes CASSLGGNTEAFF.

This chain connects TRBV7-8 to TRBJ1-1; no clear D. The CDR3 length is 12 residues. The germline V gene has CDR1 SGHVS and CDR2 FQNEAQ. Trimming left V 1 base short and J 6 bases short, with 6 bases between. The CDR3 protein is CASSLVQAEAFF. The CDR3 nucleotides read TGTGCCAGCAGCTTAGTGCAGGCTGAAGCTTTCTTT.

The gene calls are TRBV12-5 and TRBJ1-1; 7 bases agree with TRBD1. CDR3 length: 21 amino acids. The V gene end was trimmed by 0 bases and the J gene end by 4 bases; junction bases not matched to a gene: 23. CDR1 and CDR2 (germline): LGHNT, FRNRAP. The CDR3 nucleotides are TGTGCTAGTGGTTTGGTACCAACAGGCAGGGGGTTGCTTCCGTGGGGCACTGAAGCTTTCTTT. It specifies CASGLVPTGRGLLPWGTEAFF. Together with reference TRBV12-5 and TRBJ1-1, the CDR3 gives the full variable domain: DARVTQTPRHKVTEMGQEVTMRCQPILGHNTVFWYRQTMMQGLELLAYFRNRAPLDDSGMPKDRFSAEMPDATLATLKIQPSEPRDSAVYFCASGLVPTGRGLLPWGTEAFFGQGTRLTVV.

This clone showed up just a few times. V usage is TRBV5-8 and J usage is TRBJ1-3, with D perhaps TRBD1 (6 bases). Trimming took off 2 bases at V and 5 bases at J, with 11 bases between the two ends. This CDR3 is 14 amino acids long. The V gene's germline CDR1 is SGHTS and CDR2 YDEGEE. The CDR3 DNA follows: TGTGCCAGCAGCTTTCCAGGGGCGAGAAACACCATATATTTT. Translated: CASSFPGARNTIYF.

This clone has more than one count but fewer than ten. The sample contains more than one DNA sequence encoding this CDR3. This chain uses TRBV6-6 with TRBJ1-2, with 8 bases identical to TRBD1. CDR3 length equals 13 residues. With 5 bases clipped from V and 3 bases from J, the junction kept 2 bases outside the gene matches. CDR1 and CDR2 (germline): MNHNY, SVGAGI (reference sequence). The DNA for the CDR3 is TGTGCCAGCAGTCCGACAGGGGACTATGGCTACACCTTC. This gives the protein CASSPTGDYGYTF.

The chain links TRBV19 to TRBJ1-2; TRBD1 is a possible D gene (6 bases). This CDR3 spans 14 amino acids. Germline-derived CDR1 and CDR2 are LNHDA and SQIVND (reference sequence). Deletions cut 3 bases from V and 8 bases from J, with 16 bases between. The CDR3 here is CASSIQGPSRGYTF. The CDR3 DNA reads as TGTGCCAGTAGTATCCAGGGGCCTAGTCGGGGCTACACCTTC.

The count of this clone is one. The chain is built from TRBV7-2 and TRBJ2-7, with D uncertain. Germline V CDR1 and CDR2: SGHTA, FQGNSA. The CDR3 is made up of 14 amino acids. V lost 3 bases, J lost 7 bases, and 16 bases lay in between. This CDR3 reads CASSFAVASFEQYF. The CDR3 DNA reads TGTGCCAGCAGCTTTGCGGTGGCAAGCTTTGAGCAGTACTTC. Full variable domain (rest looked up from reference TRBV7-2 and TRBJ2-7): GAGVSQSPSNKVTEKGKDVELRCDPISGHTALYWYRQSLGQGLEFLIYFQGNSAPDKSGLPSDRFSAERTGGSVSTLTIQRTQQEDSAVYLCASSFAVASFEQYFGPGTRLTVT.

The chain uses TRBV6-6 and TRBJ2-3, with TRBD1 as a possible D gene (5 bases). The length of the CDR3 is 13 residues. The ends were cut back, 8 bases at V and 4 bases at J, with 13 bases in the middle. Germline assignment: CDR1 MNHNY and CDR2 SVGAGI (reference sequence). In DNA, the CDR3 is TGTGCCAGCGGGGCAAGACACTCAGATACGCAGTATTTT. It yields the protein CASGARHSDTQYF.

The chain uses TRBV30 and TRBJ2-5; TRBD2 matches 11 bases. The CDR3 loop spans 15 amino acids. V gave up 5 bases and J gave up 5 bases; unmatched junction bases: 10. The germline V gene encodes CDR1 GTSNPN and CDR2 SVGIG (reference sequence). The CDR3 DNA reads TGTGCCTGGGACCCTAGGGTAGCGGGGGGGGAGACCCAGTACTTC. As protein: CAWDPRVAGGETQYF.

The chain joins TRBV5-1 to TRBJ1-4; possibly TRBD1 for D (5 bases). Trimming took 0 bases from V and 0 from J, leaving 15 bases between them. Germline V gene lookup returns CDR1 SGHRS and CDR2 YFSETQ. This CDR3 comprises 18 residues. CDR3 coding DNA: TGCGCCAGCAGCTTGGGGCTGTCTTCAGGGTCAACTAATGAAAAACTGTTTTTT. It specifies CASSLGLSSGSTNEKLFF.